Listed below are T cell receptor beta chains from one sample, sequenced in a study of blood T cells in healthy people across ages. One entry per CDR3 protein results from TCRdb running MiXCR on the 5' RACE reads. Here the sample spans hundreds of thousands of distinct CDR3 sequences, 45% to 50% being singletons. The sample consisted of blood. These receptors came from a woman aged 55-69 years in good health. The CDR3 runs from the conserved cysteine through the conserved F or W. The D gene is left open where the match is weak. Clone size, where shown, is once, few, many, or a class for clones that have expanded.

j_call | v_call | d_call | clone_size | cdr3_nt | cdr3_aa
TRBJ2-7 | TRBV20-1 | NA | NA | TGCAGTGCTAGCAACGGGGGAGGAATCCTCTACGAGCAGTACTTC | CSASNGGGILYEQYF
TRBJ2-7 | TRBV15 | NA | NA | TGTGCCACCAGTCCCCGTCCCCTCTACGAGCAGTACTTC | CATSPRPLYEQYF
TRBJ2-7 | TRBV20-1 | TRBD2 | NA | TGCAGTGCTGGTAAAGCGGGAGCCACCTACGAGCAGTACTTC | CSAGKAGATYEQYF
TRBJ2-1 | TRBV9 | TRBD2 | few | TGTGCCAGCAGCGTAGCTGGCGGGGGGACCTACAATGAGCAGTTCTTC | CASSVAGGGTYNEQFF
TRBJ2-3 | TRBV3-1 | NA | few | TGTGCCAGCATGGGCGGGGATACGCAGTATTTT | CASMGGDTQYF
TRBJ2-3 | TRBV7-2 | TRBD2 | NA | TGTGCCAGCAGCTTAGGGGGACTAGCACTAGTAGGGGATACGCAGTATTTT | CASSLGGLALVGDTQYF
TRBJ1-1 | TRBV20-1 | NA | few | TGCAGTGCCGTCTCCCAGGGGTATCCTGAAGCTTTCTTT | CSAVSQGYPEAFF
TRBJ1-6 | TRBV12-3/TRBV12-4 | NA | NA | TGTGCCAGCAGTCGACAACAGATGTATAATTCACCCCTCCACTTT | CASSRQQMYNSPLHF
TRBJ2-1 | TRBV12-3/TRBV12-4 | TRBD2 | NA | TGTGCCAGCAGACTAGCGGGAGTGTCGAGGGAGAATGAGCAGTTCTTC | CASRLAGVSRENEQFF
TRBJ1-2 | TRBV28 | NA | NA | TGTGCCAGCAGTTTAAAGGGCCACTACTATGGCTACACCTTC | CASSLKGHYYGYTF
TRBJ1-4 | TRBV29-1 | TRBD1 | NA | TGCAGCGCACGGACAGGTTTTAATGAAAAACTGTTTTTT | CSARTGFNEKLFF
TRBJ2-7 | TRBV6-1 | NA | NA | TGTGCCAGCGGTTCGCCCAGCCAGCCCTACGAGCAGTACTTC | CASGSPSQPYEQYF
TRBJ2-5 | TRBV20-1 | TRBD2 | NA | TGCAGCGAGACTAGCGTAGAGACCCAGTACTTC | CSETSVETQYF
TRBJ2-4 | TRBV6-2/TRBV6-3 | NA | NA | TGTGCCAGCAGTACCCAGCATGGAGGCATTCAGTACTTC | CASSTQHGGIQYF
TRBJ2-7 | TRBV3-1 | NA | few | TGTGCCAGCAGCCAAGCCATGGATTACGAGCAGTACTTC | CASSQAMDYEQYF
TRBJ1-1 | TRBV20-1 | NA | NA | TGCAGTGCTGGGGGGGGCGTTGAAGCTTTCTTT | CSAGGGVEAFF
TRBJ2-7 | TRBV6-6 | NA | NA | TGTGCCCTCTTCGAGCAGTACTTC | CALFEQYF
TRBJ2-7 | TRBV7-9 | NA | once | TGTGCCAGCAGGTCGGACAGAGAATCCTACGAGCAGTACTTC | CASRSDRESYEQYF
TRBJ2-3 | TRBV29-1 | NA | few | TGCAGCGTTGAAACCGTCACAGATACGCAGTATTTT | CSVETVTDTQYF
TRBJ2-5 | TRBV2 | NA | NA | TGTGCCAGCAATTTCCCCGGGGAGACCCAGTACTTC | CASNFPGETQYF